The clone carrying this TCR beta chain appeared a few times. Its antigen remains unidentified. The sample comes from a study of T-cell memory formation after mild COVID-19. Using constant-segment primers, 5'RACE produced TCR alpha and TCR beta cDNA libraries carrying sample barcodes and UMIs. MiXCR was run by TCRdb on the 5' RACE reads, yielding one entry per CDR3 protein. Among about 470,000 distinct CDR3 sequences listed, around 27% were seen once. CDR3 length: 15 residues. Germline V lookup: CDR1 SGHRS, CDR2 YFSETQ. The trim removed 2 bases at V and 2 bases at J, leaving 7 bases unmatched. Whole-study results and caveats: The main location of contracting CD4+ clones was CM and EM, and that of contracting CD8+ clones was EMRA.

The specimen sequenced was PBMCs or a T cell subset sorted from them (not recorded which). The genes are TRBV5-1 and TRBJ2-7; 7 nucleotides match TRBD2. The receptor's source is an adult woman who had mild COVID-19 (a few samples of this study predate the infection). Cell type and time point are not known. Written as DNA, the CDR3 is TGCGCCAGCAGCTTAGGTTCCGCGGGAGCCTACGAGCAGTACTTC. This sequence encodes CASSLGSAGAYEQYF.